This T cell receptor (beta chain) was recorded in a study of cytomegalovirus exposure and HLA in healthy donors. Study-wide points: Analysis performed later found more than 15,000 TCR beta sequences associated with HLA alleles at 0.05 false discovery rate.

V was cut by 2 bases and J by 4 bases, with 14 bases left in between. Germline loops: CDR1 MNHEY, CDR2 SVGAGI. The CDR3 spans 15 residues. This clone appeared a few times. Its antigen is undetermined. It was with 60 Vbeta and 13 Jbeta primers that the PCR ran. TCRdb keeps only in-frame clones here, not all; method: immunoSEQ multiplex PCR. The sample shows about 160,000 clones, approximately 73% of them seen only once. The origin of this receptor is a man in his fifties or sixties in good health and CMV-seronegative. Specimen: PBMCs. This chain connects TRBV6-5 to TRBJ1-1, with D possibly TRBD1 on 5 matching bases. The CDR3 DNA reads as TGTGCCAGCAGTTACGCTTCCACGGGGGGCACTGAAGCTTTCTTT. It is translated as CASSYASTGGTEAFF.